These 29 T cell receptor beta chains share one sample of origin, sequenced in a study of cytomegalovirus exposure and HLA in healthy donors. The PCR used 60 Vbeta and 13 Jbeta primers. The data were produced by immunoSEQ multiplex PCR, yet TCRdb's version contains in-frame clones alone and is incomplete. The sample includes about 180,000 clones, around 80% of them seen just once. Material: PBMCs. Receptors were obtained from a woman in her thirties in good health and CMV-seropositive.

This chain's CDR3 is CASSAGTSGGSGEQFF. Written as DNA, the CDR3 is TGTGCCAGCAGCGCCGGGACTAGCGGGGGGTCAGGTGAGCAGTTCTTC. The chain links TRBV7-2 to TRBJ2-1, with TRBD2 matching 15 bases. The CDR3 runs 16 residues. V gave up 5 bases and J gave up 9 bases; unmatched junction bases: 8. In germline, CDR1 is SGHTA, CDR2 FQGNSA.

The rearrangement joins TRBV28 to TRBJ1-2, with TRBD1 identical over 8 bases. This CDR3 spans 14 amino acids. The J segment lost 8 bases and the V segment lost 2 bases, leaving 7 bases of the junction unmatched. Looked up from germline, CDR1 is MDHEN and CDR2 is SYDVKM. Written as DNA, the CDR3 is TGTGCCAGCAGTTTACAGGACAGGGTAGGAGGCTACACCTTC. This gives the protein CASSLQDRVGGYTF.

The chain couples TRBV19 to TRBJ1-2, with D uncertain. The CDR3 loop spans 14 amino acids. CDR1 is LNHDA and CDR2 is SQIVND in the germline V gene (reference sequence). Trimming cost V 6 bases and J 2 bases, with 13 bases left between them. The CDR3 DNA follows: TGTGCCAGTAGAACTCCGGGATCCAACTATGGCTACACCTTC. Residues: CASRTPGSNYGYTF.

This rearrangement joins TRBV4-2 to TRBJ2-3; a weak D match, TRBD2 (5 bases). This CDR3 has 18 amino acids. Germline CDR1 is LGHNA and CDR2 is YNFKEQ. Trimming took off 3 bases at V and 3 bases at J, with 22 bases between the two ends. CDR3 nucleotides: TGTGCCAGCAGCCAGTCAGCCCAGGCGGGCCTCCGGACAGATACGCAGTATTTT. Protein: CASSQSAQAGLRTDTQYF.

This chain uses TRBV5-1 with TRBJ2-3; D possibly corresponds to TRBD1 (5 bases). With 4 bases removed from V and 2 bases from J, the gap between germline ends came to 11 bases. Per the germline V gene, CDR1 is SGHRS and CDR2 is YFSETQ. The length of the CDR3 is 14 residues. The CDR3 DNA sequence: TGCGCCAGCAGCCCAGTGACAGACACAGATACGCAGTATTTT. This gives the protein CASSPVTDTDTQYF.

The J gene is TRBJ1-6, the V gene TRBV7-8; D may be TRBD1 (5 bases). The germline V gene has CDR1 SGHVS and CDR2 FQNEAQ. Between the trimmed V and J ends, which lost 1 base and 11 bases, there was a span of 12 bases. The CDR3 has 14 residues. The CDR3 sequence is CASSLVGGGTPLHF. For the CDR3, the DNA is TGTGCCAGCAGCTTAGTTGGGGGAGGGACACCCCTCCACTTT.

This clone was observed once. The chain uses TRBV5-1 and TRBJ2-1; D is perhaps TRBD1 (6 bases). CDR3 length: 15 amino acids. Germline CDR1 SGHRS, CDR2 YFSETQ. The germline V and J ends were trimmed by 2 bases and 6 bases, with 15 bases remaining between them. The CDR3 DNA reads TGCGCCAGCAGCTTTACAGGGCGCGGATTCAATGAGCAGTTCTTC. Protein: CASSFTGRGFNEQFF.

The V call is TRBV5-1, the J call TRBJ2-2; a weak D match, TRBD2 (5 bases). Germline V lookup: CDR1 SGHRS, CDR2 YFSETQ. V dropped 2 bases and J dropped 0 bases, with 14 bases sitting between them. This CDR3 comprises 17 residues. CDR3 sequence reads: CASSLEAVSANTGELFF. DNA for the CDR3: TGCGCCAGCAGCTTAGAAGCGGTTTCCGCGAACACCGGGGAGCTGTTTTTT. Supplemented by reference TRBV5-1 and TRBJ2-2, the full variable domain reads KAGVTQTPRYLIKTRGQQVTLSCSPISGHRSVSWYQQTPGQGLQFLFEYFSETQRNKGNFPGRFSGRQFSNSRSEMNVSTLELGDSALYLCASSLEAVSANTGELFFGEGSRLTVL.

The rearrangement links TRBV9 to TRBJ1-2; 7 bases line up with TRBD1. From germline, CDR1 is SGDLS and CDR2 YYNGEE. Germline trimming cut 3 bases from V and 2 bases from J; bases unmatched to any gene: 4. The CDR3 consists of 14 residues. The CDR3 bases are TGTGCCAGCAGCGCCGGGGACAGAAACTATGGCTACACCTTC. Translated: CASSAGDRNYGYTF.

The J gene is TRBJ1-1, the V gene TRBV7-8; D ambiguous. Germline values: CDR1 SGHVS, CDR2 FQNEAQ. This CDR3 is built from 13 residues. The V gene lost 1 base and the J gene lost 1 base, with 4 bases spanning the gap. The CDR3 sequence is CASSLVENTEAFF. The CDR3 DNA sequence: TGTGCCAGCAGCTTAGTAGAGAACACTGAAGCTTTCTTT.

This rearrangement joins TRBV27 to TRBJ2-2, with D uncertain. V lost 6 bases, J lost 5 bases, and 4 bases lay in between. The CDR3 totals 11 residues. Germline V gene sequence: CDR1 MNHEY, CDR2 SMNVEV (reference sequence). The CDR3 region is CASSKTGELFF. In nucleotides, the CDR3 is TGTGCCAGCAGCAAAACCGGGGAGCTGTTTTTT.

The rearrangement joins TRBV5-1 to TRBJ2-3; possibly TRBD2 for D (6 bases). Trimming removed 4 bases from V and 2 bases from J, with 20 bases in between. Germline CDR1 and CDR2: SGHRS and YFSETQ. CDR3 length: 17 amino acids. CDR3 protein: CASSGVGRRPATDTQYF. The CDR3 nucleotides read TGCGCCAGCAGCGGAGTGGGGAGGCGGCCGGCCACAGATACGCAGTATTTT.

The rearrangement joins TRBV7-9 to TRBJ2-5; possibly TRBD1 for D (5 bases). This CDR3 comprises 14 residues. Trimming took 1 base from V and 2 from J, leaving 8 bases between them. Germline lookup yields CDR1 SEHNR and CDR2 FQNEAQ (reference sequence). The CDR3 DNA is TGTGCCAGCAGCTTAGTATACAGGCAAGAGACCCAGTACTTC. It is translated as CASSLVYRQETQYF.

This chain joins TRBV5-6 and TRBJ2-4; D is possibly TRBD2 (5 bases). Germline CDR1 is SGHDT and CDR2 is YYEEEE. The V and J ends lost 2 bases and 0 bases respectively, with 15 bases between them. The CDR3 consists of 17 residues. CDR3 in amino acids: CASSLSRGPLAKNIQYF. The CDR3 DNA is TGTGCCAGCAGCTTAAGTAGAGGGCCCCTAGCCAAAAACATTCAGTACTTC.

The rearrangement links TRBV4-2 to TRBJ2-3; 9 bases agree with TRBD2. Trimming cost V 1 base and J 0 bases; bases outside gene matches: 8. Germline CDR1 is LGHNA and CDR2 is YNFKEQ. This CDR3 comprises 18 residues. In DNA form, the CDR3 reads TGTGCCAGCAGCCAAGCCGGCGCGGGGGGGCCTAGCACAGATACGCAGTATTTT. Residues: CASSQAGAGGPSTDTQYF.

The table lists this clone with a few counts. This sequence joins TRBV5-6 and TRBJ2-1, with 7 bases lining up with TRBD2. From germline, CDR1 is SGHDT and CDR2 YYEEEE. V shed 4 bases and J 10 bases; nucleotides not matched to a gene: 11. The CDR3 runs to 14 residues. CDR3 coding DNA: TGTGCCAGCAGCCCAACCGGACTAGAACGAGAGCAGTTCTTC. Translating gives CASSPTGLEREQFF.

The chain uses TRBV6-1 and TRBJ1-5, with no clear D. V lost 2 bases and J lost 6, with 11 bases in between. Germline values: CDR1 MNHNS, CDR2 SASEGT. The CDR3 is made up of 14 amino acids. The DNA for the CDR3 is TGTGCCAGCAGTGAAATGCGTGCAATTCAGCCCCAGCATTTT. Protein product: CASSEMRAIQPQHF.

V and J are TRBV18 and TRBJ1-5; D unclear. CDR1 and CDR2 from the germline V gene are KGHSH and LQKENI. V was clipped by 2 bases and J by 8 bases, with 13 bases between them. The CDR3 runs to 14 residues. The CDR3 DNA sequence: TGTGCCAGCTCACCAGTCGGACGCGGGGAGCCCCAGCATTTT. Protein product: CASSPVGRGEPQHF.

The J gene is TRBJ2-1, the V gene TRBV25-1; TRBD2 matches at 15 bases. The CDR3 runs 16 residues. Trimming removed 2 bases from V and 6 bases from J; junction bases left unmatched: 2. Germline values: CDR1 MGHDK, CDR2 SYGVNS. For the CDR3, the DNA is TGTGCCAGCAGTGAACGGGGACTAGCGGGGGGCAATGAGCAGTTCTTC. Translation: CASSERGLAGGNEQFF.

This clone was detected only a few times. The gene calls are TRBV19 and TRBJ2-1; 8 bases are a match to TRBD2. Germline loops: CDR1 LNHDA, CDR2 SQIVND (reference sequence). This CDR3 has 15 amino acids. V lost 5 bases and J lost 6; bases outside the gene matches: 9. The CDR3 nucleotides are TGTGCCAGTAGTTCCGGGGGGGGGCCGGCCAATGAGCAGTTCTTC. It codes for CASSSGGGPANEQFF.

The rearrangement links TRBV20-1 to TRBJ2-7; D remains unclear. Deletions cut 1 base from V and 10 bases from J, with 8 bases between. The germline CDR1 and CDR2 sequences are DFQATT and SNEGSKA (reference sequence). This CDR3 has 10 residues. The CDR3: CSARGSPQYF. The DNA for the CDR3 is TGCAGTGCTAGAGGGAGTCCACAGTACTTC.

A few counts support this clone. The chain employs TRBV5-1 and TRBJ2-5; 7 nucleotides align to TRBD1. The CDR3 sequence is 14 residues long. In germline, CDR1 is SGHRS, CDR2 YFSETQ. Trimming removed 4 bases from V and 2 bases from J; junction bases left unmatched: 5. The CDR3 is CASSAGTVQETQYF. The CDR3 region has the DNA TGCGCCAGCAGCGCCGGGACAGTGCAAGAGACCCAGTACTTC.

The chain employs TRBV28 and TRBJ2-7, with 7 positions matching TRBD1. CDR3 length equals 16 residues. CDR1 and CDR2 (germline): MDHEN, SYDVKM. V shed 5 bases and J 3 bases; nucleotides not matched to a gene: 13. The CDR3 DNA sequence: TGTGCCAGCAGTACCTCATCGACAGGGTTTAGCTACGAGCAGTACTTC. Its translation: CASSTSSTGFSYEQYF.

The CDR3 DNA follows: TGTGCCAGCAGCGTAAGACTAGCGTCCTACGAGCAGTACTTC. It encodes CASSVRLASYEQYF. The chain combines TRBV13 with TRBJ2-7, with 8 nucleotides matching TRBD2. J was trimmed by 1 base and V by 5 bases; bases with no gene match: 4. CDR1 PRHDT and CDR2 FYEKMQ come from the germline V gene (reference sequence). The CDR3 runs to 14 residues.

This clone has a handful of counts. The chain is built from TRBV27 and TRBJ2-3; perhaps TRBD1 as D (5 bases). The germline gives CDR1 MNHEY, CDR2 SMNVEV (reference sequence). Trimming took 1 base from V and 3 from J, leaving 14 bases between them. The CDR3 extends over 16 amino acids. The CDR3 protein is CASSLFMGRPTDTQYF. DNA for the CDR3: TGTGCCAGCAGTTTATTTATGGGGCGACCGACAGATACGCAGTATTTT.

The V and J genes are TRBV7-6 and TRBJ2-5; TRBD2 agrees at 10 bases. Germline V gene sequence: CDR1 SGHVS, CDR2 FNYEAQ. Trimming cost V 5 bases and J 0 bases; bases outside gene matches: 9. This CDR3 has 17 amino acids. CDR3 residues: CASSPGGGLADQETQYF. Here the CDR3 DNA reads TGTGCCAGCAGCCCCGGAGGCGGACTAGCGGACCAAGAGACCCAGTACTTC.

V gene TRBV4-3 combines with J gene TRBJ1-2; no definite D call. The V end lost 3 bases, the J end lost 6 bases, and 17 bases lay between the germline ends. Germline CDR1 is LGHNA and CDR2 is YSLEER. The CDR3 has 15 residues. CDR3 nucleotide sequence: TGCGCCAGCAGCCAGGGCGGAGGGCCGGCGGATGGCTACACCTTC. Its translation: CASSQGGGPADGYTF.

The chain uses TRBV27 and TRBJ1-5; perhaps TRBD1 as D (5 bases). The germline V and J ends were trimmed by 8 bases and 4 bases, with 12 bases remaining between them. The V gene's germline CDR1 is MNHEY and CDR2 SMNVEV (reference sequence). The CDR3 is 13 residues long. The CDR3 protein is CASGPGGNQPQHF. DNA for the CDR3: TGTGCCAGCGGCCCTGGGGGGAATCAGCCCCAGCATTTT.

The J gene is TRBJ1-5, the V gene TRBV28, with TRBD1 identical over 9 bases. V dropped 2 bases and J dropped 5; count of bases not matched to a gene: 7. The CDR3 contains 16 residues. Germline values: CDR1 MDHEN, CDR2 SYDVKM. The CDR3 here is CASSLPLRTGDQPQHF. The CDR3 DNA reads as TGTGCCAGCAGTTTACCCCTTAGGACAGGGGATCAGCCCCAGCATTTT.